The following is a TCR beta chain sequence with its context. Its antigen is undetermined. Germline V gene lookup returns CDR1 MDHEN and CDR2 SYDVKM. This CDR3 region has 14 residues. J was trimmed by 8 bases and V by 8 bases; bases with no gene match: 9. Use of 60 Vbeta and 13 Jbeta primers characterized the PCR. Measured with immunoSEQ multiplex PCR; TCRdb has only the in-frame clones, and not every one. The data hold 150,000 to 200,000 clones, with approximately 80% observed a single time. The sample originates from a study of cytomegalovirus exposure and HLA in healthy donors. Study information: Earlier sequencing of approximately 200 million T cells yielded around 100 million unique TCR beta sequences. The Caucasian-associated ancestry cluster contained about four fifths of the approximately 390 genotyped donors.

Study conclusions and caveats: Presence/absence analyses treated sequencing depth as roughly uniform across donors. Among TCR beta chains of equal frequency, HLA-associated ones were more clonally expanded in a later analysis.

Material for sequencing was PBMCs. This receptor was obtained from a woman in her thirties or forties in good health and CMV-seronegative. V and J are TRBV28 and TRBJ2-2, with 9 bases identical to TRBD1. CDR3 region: CASFTGGYQGELFF. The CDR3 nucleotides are TGTGCCAGCTTCACAGGGGGCTATCAGGGGGAGCTGTTTTTT.